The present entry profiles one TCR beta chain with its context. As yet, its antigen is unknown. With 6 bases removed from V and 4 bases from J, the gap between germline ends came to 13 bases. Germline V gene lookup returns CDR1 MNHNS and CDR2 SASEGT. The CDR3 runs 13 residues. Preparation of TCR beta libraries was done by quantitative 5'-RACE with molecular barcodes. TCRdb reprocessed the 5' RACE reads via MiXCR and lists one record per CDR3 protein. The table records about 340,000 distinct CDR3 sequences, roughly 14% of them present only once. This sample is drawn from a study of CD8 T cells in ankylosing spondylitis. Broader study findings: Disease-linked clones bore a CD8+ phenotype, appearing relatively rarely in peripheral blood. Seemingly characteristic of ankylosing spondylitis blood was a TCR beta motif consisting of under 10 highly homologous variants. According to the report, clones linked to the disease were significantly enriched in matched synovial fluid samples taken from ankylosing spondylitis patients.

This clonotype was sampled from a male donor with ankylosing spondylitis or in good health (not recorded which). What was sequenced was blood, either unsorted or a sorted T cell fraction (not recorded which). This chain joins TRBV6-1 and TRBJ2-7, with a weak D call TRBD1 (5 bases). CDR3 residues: CASRSTDKYEQYF. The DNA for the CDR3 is TGTGCCAGCAGATCCACGGACAAGTACGAGCAGTACTTC.